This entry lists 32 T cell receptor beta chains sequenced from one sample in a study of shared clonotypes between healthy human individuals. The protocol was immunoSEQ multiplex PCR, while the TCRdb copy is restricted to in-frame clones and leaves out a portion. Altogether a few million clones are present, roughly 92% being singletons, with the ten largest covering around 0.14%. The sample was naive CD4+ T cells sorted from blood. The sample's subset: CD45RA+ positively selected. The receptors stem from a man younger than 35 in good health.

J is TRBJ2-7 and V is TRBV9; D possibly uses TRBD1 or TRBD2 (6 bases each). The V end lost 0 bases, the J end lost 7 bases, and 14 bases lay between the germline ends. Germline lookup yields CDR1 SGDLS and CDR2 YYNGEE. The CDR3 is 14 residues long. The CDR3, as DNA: TGTGCCAGCAGCGTAGGTGGGGGGCTGTCGGAGCAGTACTTC. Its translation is CASSVGGGLSEQYF.

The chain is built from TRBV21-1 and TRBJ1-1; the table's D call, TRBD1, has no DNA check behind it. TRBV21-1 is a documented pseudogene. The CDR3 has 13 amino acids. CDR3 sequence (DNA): TGTGCCAGCAGCCCCACAGGGATCCATGAAGCTTTCTTT. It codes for CASSPTGIHEAFF.

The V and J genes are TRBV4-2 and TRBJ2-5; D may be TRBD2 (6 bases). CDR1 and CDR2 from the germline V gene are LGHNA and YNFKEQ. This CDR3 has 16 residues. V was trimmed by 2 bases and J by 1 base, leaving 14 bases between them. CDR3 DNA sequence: TGTGCCAGCAGCCAAAGGGGACTGAACGGCCAAGAGACCCAGTACTTC. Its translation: CASSQRGLNGQETQYF.

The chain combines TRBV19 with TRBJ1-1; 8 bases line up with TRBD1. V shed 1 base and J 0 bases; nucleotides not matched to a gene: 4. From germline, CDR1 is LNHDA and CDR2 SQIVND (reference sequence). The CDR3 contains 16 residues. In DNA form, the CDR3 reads TGTGCCAGTAGTATAGGACAGGGGCGCCTGAACACTGAAGCTTTCTTT. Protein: CASSIGQGRLNTEAFF.

As DNA, the CDR3 is TGTGCCAGCAGCCCCAGGGACAGGGGGCAGACAGATACGCAGTATTTT. Translation: CASSPRDRGQTDTQYF. The chain carries TRBV5-8 and TRBJ2-3; the match to TRBD1 covers 12 bases. The CDR3 is made up of 16 amino acids. Trimming removed 4 bases from V and 3 bases from J; junction bases left unmatched: 6. Germline V gives CDR1 SGHTS, CDR2 YDEGEE.

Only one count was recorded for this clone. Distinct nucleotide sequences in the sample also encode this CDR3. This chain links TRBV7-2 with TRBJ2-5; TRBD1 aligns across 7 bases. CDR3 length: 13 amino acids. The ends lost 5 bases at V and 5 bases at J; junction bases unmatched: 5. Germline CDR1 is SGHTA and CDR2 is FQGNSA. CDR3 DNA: TGTGCCAGCAGCCTAAACAGGGGTGAGACCCAGTACTTC. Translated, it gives CASSLNRGETQYF.

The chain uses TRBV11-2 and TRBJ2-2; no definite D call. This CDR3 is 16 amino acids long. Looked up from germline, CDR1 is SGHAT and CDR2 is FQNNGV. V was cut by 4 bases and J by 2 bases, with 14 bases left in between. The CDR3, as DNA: TGTGCCAGCAGCTCCAACGGCGCCTCTAACACCGGGGAGCTGTTTTTT. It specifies CASSSNGASNTGELFF.

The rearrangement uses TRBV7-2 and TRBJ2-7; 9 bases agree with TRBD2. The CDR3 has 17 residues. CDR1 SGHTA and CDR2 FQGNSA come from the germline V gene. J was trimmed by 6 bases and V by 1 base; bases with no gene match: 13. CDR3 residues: CASSLEETSGSTGEQYF. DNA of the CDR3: TGTGCCAGCAGCTTAGAGGAGACTAGCGGTTCGACGGGCGAGCAGTACTTC.

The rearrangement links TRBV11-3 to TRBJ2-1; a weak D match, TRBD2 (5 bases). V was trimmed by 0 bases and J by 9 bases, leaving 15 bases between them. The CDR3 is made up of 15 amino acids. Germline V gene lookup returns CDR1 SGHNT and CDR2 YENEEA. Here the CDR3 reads CASSLDPGNSGEQFF. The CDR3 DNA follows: TGTGCCAGCAGCTTAGATCCGGGGAATTCCGGTGAGCAGTTCTTC.

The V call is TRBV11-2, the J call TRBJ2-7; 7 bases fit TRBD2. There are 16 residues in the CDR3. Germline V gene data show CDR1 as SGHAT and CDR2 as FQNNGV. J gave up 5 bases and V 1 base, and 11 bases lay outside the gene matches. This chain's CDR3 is CASSLGRKRLAHEQYF. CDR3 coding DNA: TGTGCCAGCAGCTTAGGGCGGAAGAGACTAGCCCACGAGCAGTACTTC. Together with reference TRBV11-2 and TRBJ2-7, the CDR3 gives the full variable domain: EAGVAQSPRYKIIEKRQSVAFWCNPISGHATLYWYQQILGQGPKLLIQFQNNGVVDDSQLPKDRFSAERLKGVDSTLKIQPAKLEDSAVYLCASSLGRKRLAHEQYFGPGTRLTVT.

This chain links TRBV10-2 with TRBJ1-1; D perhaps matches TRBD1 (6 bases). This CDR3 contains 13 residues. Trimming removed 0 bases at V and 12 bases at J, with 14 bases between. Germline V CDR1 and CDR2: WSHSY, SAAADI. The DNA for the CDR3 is TGCGCCAGCAGTGAGTCGGACAGCTTCAGGCCTTTCTTT. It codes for CASSESDSFRPFF.

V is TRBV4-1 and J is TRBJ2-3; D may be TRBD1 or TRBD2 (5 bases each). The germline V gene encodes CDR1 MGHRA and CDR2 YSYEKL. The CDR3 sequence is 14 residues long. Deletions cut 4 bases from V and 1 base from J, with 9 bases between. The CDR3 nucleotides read TGCGCCAGCAGCCCGGGGCGGGGCACAGATACGCAGTATTTT. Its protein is CASSPGRGTDTQYF.

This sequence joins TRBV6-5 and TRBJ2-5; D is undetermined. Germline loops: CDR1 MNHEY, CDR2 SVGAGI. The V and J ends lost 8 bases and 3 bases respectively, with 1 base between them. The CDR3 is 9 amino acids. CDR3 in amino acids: CASEETQYF. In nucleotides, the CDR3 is TGTGCCAGCGAAGAGACCCAGTACTTC.

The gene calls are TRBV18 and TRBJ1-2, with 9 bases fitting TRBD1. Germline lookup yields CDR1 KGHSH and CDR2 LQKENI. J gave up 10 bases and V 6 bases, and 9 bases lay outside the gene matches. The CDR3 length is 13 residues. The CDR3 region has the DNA TGTGCCAGCTCGCTGACAGGGGGACCTGACTACACCTTC. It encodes CASSLTGGPDYTF.

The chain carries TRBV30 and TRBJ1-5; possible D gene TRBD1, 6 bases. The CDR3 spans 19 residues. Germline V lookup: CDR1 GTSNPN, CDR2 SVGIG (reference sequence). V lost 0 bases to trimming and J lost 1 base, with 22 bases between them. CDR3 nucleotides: TGTGCCTGGAGTGTAATCCGGACAGCCGGATCTGAAAGCAATCAGCCCCAGCATTTT. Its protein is CAWSVIRTAGSESNQPQHF.

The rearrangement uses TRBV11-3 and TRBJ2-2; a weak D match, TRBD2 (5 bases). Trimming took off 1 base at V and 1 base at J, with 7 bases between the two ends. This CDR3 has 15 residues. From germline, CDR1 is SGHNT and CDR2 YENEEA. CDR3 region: CASSLGRGNTGELFF. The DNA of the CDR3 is TGTGCCAGCAGCTTAGGTCGGGGGAACACCGGGGAGCTGTTTTTT.

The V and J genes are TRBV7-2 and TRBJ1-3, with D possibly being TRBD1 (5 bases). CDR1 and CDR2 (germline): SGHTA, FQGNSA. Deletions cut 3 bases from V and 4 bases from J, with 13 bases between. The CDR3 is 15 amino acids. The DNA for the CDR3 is TGTGCCAGCAGCTTCAGTTGGGACTCCGGAAACACCATATATTTT. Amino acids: CASSFSWDSGNTIYF.

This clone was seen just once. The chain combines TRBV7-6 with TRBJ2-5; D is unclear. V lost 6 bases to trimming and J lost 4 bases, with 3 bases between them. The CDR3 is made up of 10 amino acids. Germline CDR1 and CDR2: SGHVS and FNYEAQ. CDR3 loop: CASRVETQYF. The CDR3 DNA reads TGTGCCAGCAGAGTAGAGACCCAGTACTTC.

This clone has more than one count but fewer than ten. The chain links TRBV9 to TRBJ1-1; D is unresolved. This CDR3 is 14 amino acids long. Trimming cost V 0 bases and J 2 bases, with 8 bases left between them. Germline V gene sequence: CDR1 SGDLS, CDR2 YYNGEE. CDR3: CASSVVLPNTEAFF. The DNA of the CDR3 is TGTGCCAGCAGCGTAGTTCTACCCAACACTGAAGCTTTCTTT.

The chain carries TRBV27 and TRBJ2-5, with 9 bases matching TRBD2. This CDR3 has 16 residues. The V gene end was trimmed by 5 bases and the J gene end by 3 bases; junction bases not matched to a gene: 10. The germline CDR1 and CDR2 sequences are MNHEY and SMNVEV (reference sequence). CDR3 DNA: TGTGCCAGCAGTCCTCATGCGGGGGGGCCTAAAGAGACCCAGTACTTC. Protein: CASSPHAGGPKETQYF.

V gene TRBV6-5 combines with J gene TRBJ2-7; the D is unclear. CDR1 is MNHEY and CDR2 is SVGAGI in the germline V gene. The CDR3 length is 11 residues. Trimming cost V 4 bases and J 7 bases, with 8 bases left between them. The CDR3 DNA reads TGTGCCAGCAGTTCCATAGGGGAGCAGTACTTC. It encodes CASSSIGEQYF.

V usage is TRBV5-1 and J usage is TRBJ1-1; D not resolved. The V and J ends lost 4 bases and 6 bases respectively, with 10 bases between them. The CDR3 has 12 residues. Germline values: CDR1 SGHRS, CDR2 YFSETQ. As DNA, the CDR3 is TGCGCCAGCAGCCCCCCTGGGGCTGAAGCTTTCTTT. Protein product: CASSPPGAEAFF.

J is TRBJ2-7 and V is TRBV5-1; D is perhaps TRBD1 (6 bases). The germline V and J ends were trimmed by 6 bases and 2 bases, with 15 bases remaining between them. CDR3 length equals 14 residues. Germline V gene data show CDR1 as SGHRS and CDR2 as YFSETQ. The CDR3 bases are TGCGCCAGCAACCGGGACACTGGAACCTACGAGCAGTACTTC. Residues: CASNRDTGTYEQYF.

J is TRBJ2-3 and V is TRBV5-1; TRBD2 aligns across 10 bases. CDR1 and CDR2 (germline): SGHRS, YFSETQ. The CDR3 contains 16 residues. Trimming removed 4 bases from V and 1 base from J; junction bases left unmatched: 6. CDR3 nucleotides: TGCGCCAGCAGCATGGACGGGACTAGCGGCACAGATACGCAGTATTTT. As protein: CASSMDGTSGTDTQYF.

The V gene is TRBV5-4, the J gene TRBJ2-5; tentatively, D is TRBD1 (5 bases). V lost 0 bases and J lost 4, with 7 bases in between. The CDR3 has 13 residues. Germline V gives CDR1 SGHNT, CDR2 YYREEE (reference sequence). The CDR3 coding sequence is TGTGCCAGCAGCTTGGCCCAGGGAGAGACCCAGTACTTC. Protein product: CASSLAQGETQYF.

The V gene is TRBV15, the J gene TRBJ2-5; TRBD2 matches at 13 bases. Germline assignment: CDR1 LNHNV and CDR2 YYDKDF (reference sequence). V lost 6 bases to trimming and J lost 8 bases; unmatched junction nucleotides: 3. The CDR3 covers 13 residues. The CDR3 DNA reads TGTGCCACCAGACTAGCGGGAGGGCTCACCCAGTACTTC. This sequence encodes CATRLAGGLTQYF.

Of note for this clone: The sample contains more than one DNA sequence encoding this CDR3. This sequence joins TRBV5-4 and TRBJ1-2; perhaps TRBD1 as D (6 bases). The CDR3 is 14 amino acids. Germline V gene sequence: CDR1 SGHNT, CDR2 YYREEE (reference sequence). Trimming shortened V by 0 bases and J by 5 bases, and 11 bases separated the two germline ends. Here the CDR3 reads CASSLGQGSYGYTF. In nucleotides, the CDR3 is TGTGCCAGCAGCTTGGGGCAGGGGTCATATGGCTACACCTTC.

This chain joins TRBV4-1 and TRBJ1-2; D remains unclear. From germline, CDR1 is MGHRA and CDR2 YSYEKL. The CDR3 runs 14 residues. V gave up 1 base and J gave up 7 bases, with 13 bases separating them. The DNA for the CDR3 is TGCGCCAGCAGCCAAGGGAGAGAGGGCGGTGGCTACACCTTC. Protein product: CASSQGREGGGYTF.

For the CDR3, the DNA is TGCGCCAGCAGCTCATCCGGGTCCCCAAACGAGCAGTACTTC. This sequence encodes CASSSSGSPNEQYF. The genes are TRBV5-1 and TRBJ2-7; no definite D call. Germline V gives CDR1 SGHRS, CDR2 YFSETQ. The CDR3 length is 14 residues. V was pared by 3 bases and J by 5 bases, with 15 bases between.

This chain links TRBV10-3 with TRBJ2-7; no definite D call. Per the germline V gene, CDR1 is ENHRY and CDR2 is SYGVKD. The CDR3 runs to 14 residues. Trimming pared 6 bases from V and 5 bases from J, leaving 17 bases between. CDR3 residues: CAISPREPIDEQYF. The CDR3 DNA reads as TGTGCCATCAGCCCAAGGGAACCGATCGACGAGCAGTACTTC.

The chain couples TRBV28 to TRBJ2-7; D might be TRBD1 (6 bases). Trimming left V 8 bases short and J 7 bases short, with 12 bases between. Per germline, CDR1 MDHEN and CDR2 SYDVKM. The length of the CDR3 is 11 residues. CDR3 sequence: CASGGLWEQYF. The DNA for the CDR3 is TGTGCCAGCGGGGGCCTTTGGGAGCAGTACTTC.

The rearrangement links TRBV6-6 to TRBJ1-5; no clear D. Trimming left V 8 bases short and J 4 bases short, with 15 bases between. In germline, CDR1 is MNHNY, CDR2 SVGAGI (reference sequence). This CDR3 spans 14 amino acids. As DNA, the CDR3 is TGTGCCAGCCGCGGGGAGACCGGGAATCAGCCCCAGCATTTT. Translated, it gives CASRGETGNQPQHF.